The 15 T cell receptor beta chains below come from one sample, sequenced in a study of cytomegalovirus exposure and HLA in healthy donors. PCR amplification relied on 60 Vbeta primers (plus 13 Jbeta primers). TCRdb's copy holds only in-frame clones and misses some; the assay was immunoSEQ multiplex PCR. The sample shows about 150,000 clones, 80% to 90% of them seen only once. Sequencing was carried out using PBMCs. The receptors were sampled from a woman aged 40 to 55 in good health and CMV-seropositive.

The chain uses TRBV10-1 and TRBJ2-7, with a possible D match to TRBD2 (5 bases). Between the trimmed V and J ends, which lost 4 bases and 3 bases, there was a span of 16 bases. The CDR3 has 15 amino acids. Germline V CDR1 and CDR2: WNHNN, SYGVQD (reference sequence). CDR3: CASSGQGLRNYEQYF. The CDR3 DNA follows: TGCGCCAGCAGTGGGCAAGGACTGCGAAACTACGAGCAGTACTTC.

This clone was found once. The rearrangement uses TRBV27 and TRBJ2-5, with TRBD1 as a possible D gene (6 bases). Per germline, CDR1 MNHEY and CDR2 SMNVEV (reference sequence). The CDR3 is made up of 15 amino acids. Between the trimmed V and J ends, which lost 0 bases and 4 bases, there was a span of 12 bases. The CDR3 loop reads CASSLSGDMRETQYF. The CDR3 DNA is TGTGCCAGCAGTTTATCGGGGGACATGAGAGAGACCCAGTACTTC.

The chain recombines TRBV7-2 with TRBJ1-2; 8 bases are a match to TRBD1. Germline loops: CDR1 SGHTA, CDR2 FQGNSA. This CDR3 is built from 11 residues. J was trimmed by 8 bases and V by 6 bases; bases with no gene match: 2. CDR3 protein: CASRDRVGYTF. The CDR3 DNA follows: TGTGCCAGCAGGGACAGGGTCGGCTACACCTTC. The full variable domain, rest sourced from reference TRBV7-2 and TRBJ1-2, is GAGVSQSPSNKVTEKGKDVELRCDPISGHTALYWYRQSLGQGLEFLIYFQGNSAPDKSGLPSDRFSAERTGGSVSTLTIQRTQQEDSAVYLCASRDRVGYTFGSGTRLTVV.

The CDR3 DNA reads TGTGCCATCAGTGACAGGGGTGGCTACACCTTC. It is translated as CAISDRGGYTF. The chain links TRBV10-3 to TRBJ1-2; maybe TRBD1 (6 bases). V was cut by 3 bases and J by 7 bases, with 6 bases left in between. Germline values: CDR1 ENHRY, CDR2 SYGVKD. CDR3 size: 11 residues.

The V gene is TRBV9, the J gene TRBJ2-4; 10 nucleotides agree with TRBD2. In germline, CDR1 is SGDLS, CDR2 YYNGEE. After removal of 0 bases from V and 9 bases from J, the junction contained 6 bases not matched to a gene. This CDR3 has 15 amino acids. CDR3 bases: TGTGCCAGCAGCGTAGACAGCGGGGGGGCCGCCATTCAGTACTTC. It yields the protein CASSVDSGGAAIQYF.

The rearrangement uses TRBV6-5 and TRBJ2-7, with TRBD1 matching over 7 bases. The CDR3 contains 13 residues. J lost 6 bases, V lost 4 bases, and 6 bases had no gene match. CDR1 is MNHEY and CDR2 is SVGAGI in the germline V gene. The CDR3 loop reads CASSLTGIVEQYF. The CDR3 nucleotides read TGTGCCAGCAGTTTGACAGGGATCGTCGAGCAGTACTTC.

This clone appeared once. The chain couples TRBV13 to TRBJ1-2; 10 nucleotides agree with TRBD1. CDR1 and CDR2 from the germline V gene are PRHDT and FYEKMQ (reference sequence). The CDR3 is 16 amino acids. V lost 3 bases to trimming and J lost 7 bases; unmatched junction nucleotides: 11. As DNA, the CDR3 is TGTGCCAGCAGCTTCCTTACGGACAGGGGGTTTTTTGGCTACACCTTC. The encoded protein is CASSFLTDRGFFGYTF.

The chain employs TRBV4-1 and TRBJ2-5, with 8 bases aligning to TRBD1. The CDR3 sequence is 16 residues long. J was trimmed by 7 bases and V by 2 bases; bases with no gene match: 12. The germline gives CDR1 MGHRA, CDR2 YSYEKL. CDR3 nucleotides: TGCGCCAGCAGCCAACCACGGACAGGGCCCGGTGGGACCCAGTACTTC. Protein product: CASSQPRTGPGGTQYF.

This clone was observed a few times. This chain links TRBV5-6 with TRBJ2-1; D remains ambiguous. CDR1 and CDR2 (germline): SGHDT, YYEEEE. Trimming cost V 1 base and J 4 bases, with 9 bases left between them. The CDR3 runs to 14 residues. In DNA, the CDR3 is TGTGCCAGCAGCTTGCAAAACTCTTACAATGAGCAGTTCTTC. This translates into CASSLQNSYNEQFF.

This clone has ten or more counts. The J gene is TRBJ2-1, the V gene TRBV2, with 8 bases matching TRBD2. The CDR3 length is 16 residues. The germline V gene has CDR1 SNHLY and CDR2 FYNNEI. Trimming cost V 2 bases and J 5 bases; bases outside gene matches: 8. CDR3 loop: CASSEMRGEPDNEQFF. The CDR3 DNA follows: TGTGCCAGCAGTGAAATGCGGGGGGAGCCGGACAATGAGCAGTTCTTC.

The chain has TRBV28 and TRBJ2-5; D perhaps matches TRBD2 (6 bases). V was pared by 1 base and J by 2 bases, with 20 bases between. CDR1 and CDR2 from the germline V gene are MDHEN and SYDVKM. This CDR3 has 18 residues. The CDR3 sequence is CASSLSTGTLSIQETQYF. CDR3 coding DNA: TGTGCCAGCAGTTTATCAACCGGGACTCTGTCTATACAAGAGACCCAGTACTTC.

This rearrangement joins TRBV30 to TRBJ1-1, with TRBD1 identical over 8 bases. The trim removed 2 bases at V and 6 bases at J, leaving 2 bases unmatched. CDR3 length: 12 amino acids. CDR1 is GTSNPN and CDR2 is SVGIG in the germline V gene (reference sequence). CDR3 coding DNA: TGTGCCTGGAGTCAACAGGGGGCTGAAGCTTTCTTT. Encoded protein: CAWSQQGAEAFF.

The CDR3 region has the DNA TGTGCCAGCTCCGCTCAGGGGGCGGTGGGTGAGCAGTTCTTC. As protein: CASSAQGAVGEQFF. The chain combines TRBV2 with TRBJ2-1, with 8 bases matching TRBD1. The CDR3 totals 14 residues. Germline loops: CDR1 SNHLY, CDR2 FYNNEI. With V trimmed by 8 bases and J by 9 bases, 12 bases remained unmatched.

The V and J genes are TRBV27 and TRBJ1-4; perhaps TRBD1 as D (5 bases). Germline V gene sequence: CDR1 MNHEY, CDR2 SMNVEV (reference sequence). Deletions cut 3 bases from V and 1 base from J, with 12 bases between. The CDR3 runs to 16 residues. In DNA form, the CDR3 reads TGTGCCAGCAGTTTTCACCGTCAGGGAACTAATGAAAAACTGTTTTTT. Translated, it gives CASSFHRQGTNEKLFF.

V usage is TRBV7-9 and J usage is TRBJ2-7; 7 bases line up with TRBD1. This CDR3 is 16 amino acids long. Germline loops: CDR1 SEHNR, CDR2 FQNEAQ (reference sequence). V was pared by 3 bases and J by 2 bases, with 10 bases of the junction left unmatched. DNA for the CDR3: TGTGCCAGCAGCTTTATCTGGGAAACAGGGGCCTACGAGCAGTACTTC. It yields the protein CASSFIWETGAYEQYF.